The 31 T cell receptor beta chains in this list originate from one sample, sequenced in a study of cytomegalovirus exposure and HLA in healthy donors. PCR amplification relied on 60 Vbeta primers (plus 13 Jbeta primers). TCRdb keeps only in-frame clones here, not all; method: immunoSEQ multiplex PCR. The repertoire has some 60,000 clones, 75% to 85% of them found once; the top ten carry around 5.9%. Sequenced material: PBMCs. The source is a male donor in good health and CMV-seronegative.

The genes are TRBV9 and TRBJ1-2; maybe TRBD1 (6 bases). V shed 0 bases and J shed 8 bases, with 14 bases lying between them. Germline-derived CDR1 and CDR2 are SGDLS and YYNGEE. This CDR3 contains 14 residues. For the CDR3, the DNA is TGTGCCAGCAGCGTAGTGGGGGGGGCGGAGGGCTACACCTTC. Translation gives CASSVVGGAEGYTF.

The chain couples TRBV5-1 to TRBJ2-1; TRBD2 matches 13 bases. Germline trimming cut 0 bases from V and 4 bases from J; bases unmatched to any gene: 13. The CDR3 consists of 20 residues. Germline CDR1 SGHRS, CDR2 YFSETQ. The CDR3 DNA follows: TGCGCCAGCAGCTTGGCCCGACTAGCGGGGGGCCTAATCCATTACAATGAGCAGTTCTTC. It yields the protein CASSLARLAGGLIHYNEQFF.

The V gene is TRBV29-1, the J gene TRBJ1-1; D unclear. The ends were cut back, 8 bases at V and 1 base at J, with 14 bases in the middle. Germline CDR1 is SQVTM and CDR2 is ANQGSEA. The CDR3 covers 13 residues. CDR3 bases: TGCAGCACAAAGGTAGAGGAGAACACTGAAGCTTTCTTT. This codes for CSTKVEENTEAFF.

The CDR3 DNA is TGTGCCACCAGCAGAGATAACCCGGCAGGGCGCGACGAGCAGTACTTC. Translating gives CATSRDNPAGRDEQYF. The J gene is TRBJ2-7, the V gene TRBV15, with D maybe TRBD1 (5 bases). Trimming left V 0 bases short and J 5 bases short, with 17 bases between. The CDR3 length is 16 residues. Germline loops: CDR1 LNHNV, CDR2 YYDKDF (reference sequence). Looking up the rest from reference TRBV15 and TRBJ2-7 gives the full variable domain: DAMVIQNPRYQVTQFGKPVTLSCSQTLNHNVMYWYQQKSSQAPKLLFHYYDKDFNNEADTPDNFQSRRPNTSFCFLDIRSPGLGDTAMYLCATSRDNPAGRDEQYFGPGTRLTVT.

This clone was recorded once. The chain carries TRBV29-1 and TRBJ1-2; TRBD1 matches 11 bases. With V trimmed by 4 bases and J by 3 bases, 1 base remained unmatched. The CDR3 spans 13 residues. The germline gives CDR1 SQVTM, CDR2 ANQGSEA. CDR3 protein: CSVGTGGDYGYTF. CDR3 DNA sequence: TGCAGCGTTGGGACAGGGGGCGACTATGGCTACACCTTC.

J is TRBJ2-5 and V is TRBV5-5; 8 nucleotides line up with TRBD1. The CDR3 runs to 14 residues. V lost 3 bases to trimming and J lost 7 bases; unmatched junction nucleotides: 8. Germline V CDR1 and CDR2: SGHKS, YYEKEE (reference sequence). In DNA form, the CDR3 reads TGTGCCAGCAGCTCGGACAGGGCCCTTGGGACCCAGTACTTC. Protein product: CASSSDRALGTQYF.

The chain couples TRBV7-3 to TRBJ2-7; 14 bases are a match to TRBD2. Looked up from germline, CDR1 is SGHTA and CDR2 is FQGTGA. V was pared by 3 bases and J by 3 bases, with 4 bases of the junction left unmatched. The CDR3 has 16 residues. The CDR3 nucleotides are TGTGCCAGCAGCTTTGACGGGACTAGCGGGGGCTACGAGCAGTACTTC. Residues: CASSFDGTSGGYEQYF. Full variable domain (rest looked up from reference TRBV7-3 and TRBJ2-7): GAGVSQTPSNKVTEKGKYVELRCDPISGHTALYWYRQSLGQGPEFLIYFQGTGAADDSGLPNDRFFAVRPEGSVSTLKIQRTERGDSAVYLCASSFDGTSGGYEQYFGPGTRLTVT.

The chain recombines TRBV10-3 with TRBJ2-7; weak D call: TRBD1 (5 bases). Looked up from germline, CDR1 is ENHRY and CDR2 is SYGVKD. Trimming pared 2 bases from V and 6 bases from J, leaving 14 bases between. This CDR3 has 14 residues. CDR3 region: CAISEDHPGSEQYF. For the CDR3, the DNA is TGTGCCATCAGTGAGGACCACCCAGGGTCCGAGCAGTACTTC.

This rearrangement joins TRBV19 to TRBJ1-5; TRBD1 matches 8 bases. Germline CDR1 LNHDA, CDR2 SQIVND (reference sequence). The CDR3 is 14 residues long. J was trimmed by 10 bases and V by 6 bases; bases with no gene match: 11. The CDR3 is CASRPTGTGGPQHF. For the CDR3, the DNA is TGTGCCAGTAGACCGACCGGGACAGGAGGACCCCAGCATTTT.

The V call is TRBV9, the J call TRBJ1-4, with 7 bases fitting TRBD1. Trimming took 4 bases from V and 0 from J; bases not matched to a gene: 6. Germline CDR1 is SGDLS and CDR2 is YYNGEE. This CDR3 region has 16 residues. This CDR3 is CASSLTGSATNEKLFF. For the CDR3, the DNA is TGTGCCAGCAGCCTGACAGGGTCGGCAACTAATGAAAAACTGTTTTTT.

The chain couples TRBV11-2 to TRBJ2-5; 9 bases agree with TRBD2. Germline loops: CDR1 SGHAT, CDR2 FQNNGV. With V trimmed by 8 bases and J by 3 bases, 10 bases remained unmatched. This CDR3 is built from 15 residues. DNA for the CDR3: TGTGCCAGCCTTACCGGCGGGGGGGGTAAAGAGACCCAGTACTTC. Protein product: CASLTGGGGKETQYF.

The chain has TRBV7-2 and TRBJ2-3; 12 bases agree with TRBD2. J was trimmed by 0 bases and V by 2 bases; bases with no gene match: 3. Germline CDR1 and CDR2: SGHTA and FQGNSA. The CDR3 consists of 17 residues. Here the CDR3 reads CASSLLLAGGSTDTQYF. CDR3 nucleotides: TGTGCCAGCAGCTTATTACTAGCGGGGGGAAGCACAGATACGCAGTATTTT. Full variable domain (outside the CDR3, taken from reference TRBV7-2 and TRBJ2-3): GAGVSQSPSNKVTEKGKDVELRCDPISGHTALYWYRQSLGQGLEFLIYFQGNSAPDKSGLPSDRFSAERTGGSVSTLTIQRTQQEDSAVYLCASSLLLAGGSTDTQYFGPGTRLTVL.

The chain is built from TRBV18 and TRBJ1-1; a weak D match, TRBD1 (6 bases). V lost 3 bases and J 7 bases, leaving 15 bases between the germline ends. CDR1 KGHSH and CDR2 LQKENI come from the germline V gene. The CDR3 spans 14 residues. The CDR3 DNA reads as TGTGCCAGCTCACCCGGACAGCCTCCGGTTGAAGCTTTCTTT. Amino acid sequence: CASSPGQPPVEAFF.

The chain employs TRBV4-1 and TRBJ2-5, with 11 bases fitting TRBD1. Germline CDR1 is MGHRA and CDR2 is YSYEKL. The CDR3 sequence is 16 residues long. J lost 4 bases, V lost 2 bases, and 6 bases had no gene match. DNA for the CDR3: TGCGCCAGCAGCCAAATGGGGACAGGGGGTGGAGAGACCCAGTACTTC. Protein product: CASSQMGTGGGETQYF.

This sequence joins TRBV7-3 and TRBJ1-6, with D perhaps TRBD1 (6 bases). Germline CDR1 reads SGHTA; CDR2 reads FQGTGA. Trimming cost V 8 bases and J 3 bases, with 14 bases left between them. The CDR3 loop spans 15 amino acids. The CDR3 sequence: CASPWGLFYNSPLHF. CDR3 in DNA: TGTGCCAGCCCTTGGGGGCTGTTCTATAATTCACCCCTCCACTTT.

The chain is built from TRBV7-2 and TRBJ1-2; TRBD1 agrees at 7 bases. This CDR3 spans 15 amino acids. The V gene's germline CDR1 is SGHTA and CDR2 FQGNSA. Trimming at V came to 1 base and at J to 4 bases, leaving 6 bases not matched to a gene. In DNA form, the CDR3 reads TGTGCCAGCAGCTTAGGAGGCCACAGGGGCTATGGCTACACCTTC. Translation gives CASSLGGHRGYGYTF.

The rearrangement links TRBV9 to TRBJ1-3; maybe TRBD1 (5 bases). Germline V lookup: CDR1 SGDLS, CDR2 YYNGEE. This CDR3 is built from 16 residues. V gave up 1 base and J gave up 0 bases, with 11 bases separating them. CDR3 bases: TGTGCCAGCAGCGTACTGGACACGAGCTCTGGAAACACCATATATTTT. It is translated as CASSVLDTSSGNTIYF.

The CDR3 coding sequence is TGTGCCAGCAGCCAAGGGGGCTCTGGGGCCAACGTCCTGACTTTC. Its translation: CASSQGGSGANVLTF. This rearrangement joins TRBV7-9 to TRBJ2-6, with D possibly being TRBD1 (6 bases). V was cut by 5 bases and J by 0 bases, with 8 bases left in between. Germline assignment: CDR1 SEHNR and CDR2 FQNEAQ (reference sequence). CDR3 length: 15 amino acids.

This sequence joins TRBV6-1 and TRBJ1-2; the match to TRBD1 covers 8 bases. Losses at the gene ends were 8 bases for V and 9 bases for J; bases not matched to a gene: 11. There are 13 residues in the CDR3. Germline V CDR1 and CDR2: MNHNS, SASEGT. The CDR3 bases are TGTGCCAGCCTCGGGGGGACAGGAAATCGCTACACCTTC. Translated: CASLGGTGNRYTF.

J is TRBJ1-2 and V is TRBV21-1; the table's D gene call, TRBD1, was not cross checked with the DNA. TRBV21-1 is noted as a pseudogene. CDR3 length: 22 amino acids. CDR3 residues: CASSKRERPIQGALLQSYGYTF. The CDR3 DNA reads as TGTGCCAGCAGCAAAAGGGAAAGGCCGATACAGGGGGCCCTACTGCAGTCTTATGGCTACACCTTC.

The chain links TRBV4-3 to TRBJ1-1; a weak D match, TRBD1 (5 bases). V was trimmed by 0 bases and J by 5 bases, leaving 16 bases between them. This CDR3 contains 16 residues. Germline V gives CDR1 LGHNA, CDR2 YSLEER. The CDR3 protein is CASSQDPGPRGTEAFF. CDR3 nucleotide sequence: TGCGCCAGCAGCCAAGATCCCGGCCCTAGGGGAACTGAAGCTTTCTTT.

The V call is TRBV14, the J call TRBJ2-3, with 8 bases that match TRBD1. The germline gives CDR1 SGHDN, CDR2 FVKESK. After removal of 1 base from V and 3 bases from J, the junction contained 6 bases not matched to a gene. The CDR3 is 16 amino acids. The CDR3 reads CASSQVNQGATDTQYF. The DNA for the CDR3 is TGTGCCAGCAGCCAAGTGAATCAGGGGGCAACAGATACGCAGTATTTT.

The chain recombines TRBV7-2 with TRBJ1-1; a weak D match, TRBD1 (5 bases). Germline CDR1 reads SGHTA; CDR2 reads FQGNSA. V lost 5 bases, J lost 1 base, and 14 bases lay in between. This CDR3 is 15 amino acids long. The CDR3 protein is CASSLLQGANTEAFF. CDR3 nucleotide sequence: TGTGCCAGCAGCCTACTCCAGGGCGCGAACACTGAAGCTTTCTTT. Looking up the rest from reference TRBV7-2 and TRBJ1-1 gives the full variable domain: GAGVSQSPSNKVTEKGKDVELRCDPISGHTALYWYRQSLGQGLEFLIYFQGNSAPDKSGLPSDRFSAERTGGSVSTLTIQRTQQEDSAVYLCASSLLQGANTEAFFGQGTRLTVV.

The chain employs TRBV16 and TRBJ1-1, with 9 bases identical to TRBD1. Germline CDR1 reads KGHSY; CDR2 reads FQNENV. CDR3 length equals 16 residues. Trimming removed 4 bases from V and 2 bases from J; junction bases left unmatched: 8. The CDR3 protein is CASSPGTGNRNTEAFF. The CDR3 DNA follows: TGTGCCAGCAGCCCTGGGACAGGGAACAGAAACACTGAAGCTTTCTTT.

The chain uses TRBV19 and TRBJ2-3, with D perhaps matching TRBD2 (6 bases). V was shortened by 3 bases and J by 3 bases, with 13 bases between the two germline ends. The length of the CDR3 is 15 residues. The V gene's germline CDR1 is LNHDA and CDR2 SQIVND (reference sequence). The CDR3 DNA is TGTGCCAGTAGTATCGGTTTTGGGGGGACAGATACGCAGTATTTT. Its translation is CASSIGFGGTDTQYF.

The V gene is TRBV11-2, the J gene TRBJ2-1, with D possibly TRBD1 on 5 matching bases. CDR3 length: 14 residues. Trimming removed 5 bases at V and 7 bases at J, with 15 bases between. Germline values: CDR1 SGHAT, CDR2 FQNNGV. The CDR3 DNA reads TGTGCCAGCAGCCCCCGGCAGGGTTGGAATGAGCAGTTCTTC. Protein product: CASSPRQGWNEQFF.

This clone was detected only a few times. The chain combines TRBV6-6 with TRBJ1-2; TRBD1 aligns across 11 bases. Trimming removed 2 bases from V and 5 bases from J; junction bases left unmatched: 7. Per the germline V gene, CDR1 is MNHNY and CDR2 is SVGAGI (reference sequence). The CDR3 runs to 16 residues. Written as DNA, the CDR3 is TGTGCCAGCAGTTACGTCGGACAGGGGGCTCGGTATGGCTACACCTTC. It yields the protein CASSYVGQGARYGYTF.

The chain joins TRBV5-6 to TRBJ1-1; 10 bases match TRBD1. In germline, CDR1 is SGHDT, CDR2 YYEEEE. V was clipped by 7 bases and J by 3 bases; unmatched bases: 15. This CDR3 spans 17 amino acids. The CDR3 DNA sequence: TGTGCCAGCGAGACGCCGGGACAGGGGATGGCGGACACTGAAGCTTTCTTT. Translating it yields CASETPGQGMADTEAFF.

The genes are TRBV30 and TRBJ1-6; D might be TRBD1 (5 bases). The CDR3 runs 13 residues. The germline V gene encodes CDR1 GTSNPN and CDR2 SVGIG (reference sequence). With 5 bases removed from V and 6 bases from J, the gap between germline ends came to 11 bases. CDR3 in DNA: TGTGCCTGGTCGGGGGGAAGTAATTCACCCCTCCACTTT. Its protein is CAWSGGSNSPLHF. The variable domain in full, completed from reference TRBV30 and TRBJ1-6, reads SQTIHQWPATLVQPVGSPLSLECTVEGTSNPNLYWYRQAAGRGLQLLFYSVGIGQISSEVPQNLSASRPQDRQFILSSKKLLLSDSGFYLCAWSGGSNSPLHFGNGTRLTVT.

This clone was picked up one time. The chain has TRBV6-1 and TRBJ2-1; 7 bases match TRBD2. The germline gives CDR1 MNHNS, CDR2 SASEGT. V gave up 2 bases and J gave up 9 bases; unmatched junction bases: 4. This CDR3 spans 13 amino acids. The CDR3 coding sequence is TGTGCCAGCAGTGAAACGGGACTACCTGAGCAGTTCTTC. Its protein product is CASSETGLPEQFF.

In its sample, this clone was seen a few times. The chain has TRBV19 and TRBJ1-2; no clear D. Germline V gene sequence: CDR1 LNHDA, CDR2 SQIVND (reference sequence). V gave up 5 bases and J gave up 4 bases, with 14 bases separating them. The CDR3 consists of 14 residues. CDR3 amino acids: CASSPLAEGYGYTF. CDR3 sequence (DNA): TGTGCCAGTAGTCCTTTAGCAGAGGGCTATGGCTACACCTTC.